A selection of T cell receptor beta chains follows, all from one sample in a study of cytomegalovirus exposure and HLA in healthy donors. Sequencing was performed with immunoSEQ multiplex PCR; in TCRdb, only in-frame clones are kept and a portion is missing. The repertoire holds about 130,000 clones, with roughly three quarters as singletons. What was sequenced was PBMCs. These receptor sequences come from a young man in good health and CMV-seronegative. The CDR3 runs from the conserved cysteine through the conserved F or W. The order of the fields is D gene, V gene, CDR3 protein. A D gene is named only where the DNA matches it firmly.

D gene: .
V gene: TRBV7-2
CDR3 protein: CASSPSPYEQYF

D gene: .
V gene: TRBV5-1
CDR3 protein: CASSFGLTGPKEQYF

D gene: TRBD2
V gene: TRBV29-1
CDR3 protein: CSAAPRGAYEQYF

D gene: .
V gene: TRBV28
CDR3 protein: CASSSGQSYGYTF

D gene: .
V gene: TRBV5-1
CDR3 protein: CASSLRTEPINEQFF

D gene: TRBD1
V gene: TRBV15
CDR3 protein: CATSTPGTGIDAIYF

D gene: .
V gene: TRBV5-4
CDR3 protein: CASSFMRAGDMVDEQFF

D gene: .
V gene: TRBV4-3
CDR3 protein: CASSHSELRIAFF

D gene: .
V gene: TRBV28
CDR3 protein: CASSFPRDFHEQYF

D gene: TRBD2
V gene: TRBV27
CDR3 protein: CASSLRGDGNIQYF

D gene: .
V gene: TRBV4-3
CDR3 protein: CASSQVSGENTIYF

D gene: .
V gene: TRBV9
CDR3 protein: CASSDPGVGNTEAFF

D gene: .
V gene: TRBV27
CDR3 protein: CASSLIRGSYNEQFF

D gene: .
V gene: TRBV19
CDR3 protein: CASLKFGQTEAFF

D gene: TRBD1
V gene: TRBV29-1
CDR3 protein: CSGGTGSYEQYF

D gene: .
V gene: TRBV15
CDR3 protein: CATSSRQVLSGNTIYF

D gene: TRBD2
V gene: TRBV28
CDR3 protein: CASSFSSSGPFIF

D gene: .
V gene: TRBV7-8
CDR3 protein: CASSLALTASYEQYF

D gene: .
V gene: TRBV19
CDR3 protein: CASSLRTGTDTQYF

D gene: .
V gene: TRBV6-5
CDR3 protein: CASSYAAASEQYF

D gene: TRBD1
V gene: TRBV9
CDR3 protein: CASSEGTERYYGYTF

D gene: TRBD1
V gene: TRBV11-3
CDR3 protein: CASSLEGTGYYEQYF

D gene: .
V gene: TRBV28
CDR3 protein: CASSFHGSNYEQYF

D gene: .
V gene: TRBV6-5
CDR3 protein: CASSWLGTLGETQYF

D gene: TRBD1
V gene: TRBV5-1
CDR3 protein: CASSFTGGGSYNEQFF

D gene: .
V gene: TRBV7-6
CDR3 protein: CASSFNRNTEAFF

D gene: TRBD2
V gene: TRBV5-1
CDR3 protein: CASSIGTSGMVQYF

D gene: .
V gene: TRBV7-8
CDR3 protein: CASSPIGGSYNSPLHF

D gene: .
V gene: TRBV6-1
CDR3 protein: CASSAGHPNEKLFF

D gene: .
V gene: TRBV9
CDR3 protein: CASSAQQGRGANVLTF

D gene: .
V gene: TRBV2
CDR3 protein: CASQGGRNQPQHF

D gene: TRBD2
V gene: TRBV4-1
CDR3 protein: CASSQGRGGSGELFF

D gene: TRBD1
V gene: TRBV9
CDR3 protein: CASSVALGQGYEQYF

D gene: TRBD2
V gene: TRBV14
CDR3 protein: CASGGRAFYEQYF

D gene: .
V gene: TRBV10-3
CDR3 protein: CAISMSANEKLFF

D gene: .
V gene: TRBV25-1
CDR3 protein: CASSLDSSHEQYF